The table lists the clone carrying this T cell receptor (beta chain) with a few counts. This sample was included in a study of cytomegalovirus exposure and HLA in healthy donors. Primers included in the PCR were 60 Vbeta and 13 Jbeta primers. TCRdb's copy holds only in-frame clones and misses some; the assay was immunoSEQ multiplex PCR. The sample consists of some 140,000 clones, 75% to 85% of them appearing once. CDR1 MNHEY and CDR2 SVGAGI come from the germline V gene. Trimming at V came to 5 bases and at J to 5 bases, leaving 9 bases not matched to a gene. The CDR3 extends over 14 amino acids. This chain connects TRBV6-5 to TRBJ2-7; 7 bases match TRBD1. Sequenced: PBMCs. The receptor was isolated from a male donor in good health and CMV-seronegative. The chain's CDR3 is CASSPDRSPHEQYF. CDR3 nucleotide sequence: TGTGCCAGCAGTCCGGACAGGTCCCCCCACGAGCAGTACTTC.